This TCR beta chain was identified during a study of shared clonotypes between healthy human individuals. V trimming: 3 bases; J trimming: 3 bases; junction bases outside the gene matches: 12. CDR1 is LNHDA, CDR2 SQIVND, per germline (reference sequence). The CDR3 extends over 18 amino acids. Clones were read by immunoSEQ multiplex PCR, and TCRdb kept only the in-frame ones, dropping some. The sample has about 680,000 clones; just over 90% are singletons. As defined, naive CD8 cells were CD45RO-negative and positively selected for CCR7, with terminally differentiated effector memory CD45RA+ cells excluded.

Sequencing was done on a sample of naive CD8+ T cells sorted from blood. The source is a man aged 25-45 years in good health. V gene TRBV19 combines with J gene TRBJ2-2, with 8 bases that match TRBD2. For the CDR3, the DNA is TGTGCCAGTAGTATTGGGGGACTAGTGGGGCGTGACACCGGGGAGCTGTTTTTT. It yields the protein CASSIGGLVGRDTGELFF.